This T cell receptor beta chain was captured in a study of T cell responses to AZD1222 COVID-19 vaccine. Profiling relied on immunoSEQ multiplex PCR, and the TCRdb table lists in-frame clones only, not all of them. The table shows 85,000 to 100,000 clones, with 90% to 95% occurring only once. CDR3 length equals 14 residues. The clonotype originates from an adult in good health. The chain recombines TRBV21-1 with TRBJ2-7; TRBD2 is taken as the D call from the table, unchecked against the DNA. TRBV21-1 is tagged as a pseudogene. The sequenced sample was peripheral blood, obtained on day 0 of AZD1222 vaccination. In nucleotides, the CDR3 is TGTGCCAGCACCGGAGGGCGGGCTAATGACGAGCAGTACTTC. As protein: CASTGGRANDEQYF.